This T cell receptor (beta chain) was retrieved from a study of identical twins. Findings and caveats of the study: Invariant MAIT and iNKT cells are populations that could partly confound zero-insertion analyses. Out-of-frame alpha sequences common to twins exhibited a surplus of low generation probability.

This clonotype was detected only a few times. The antigen is not known. The donors were all healthy and Caucasian. A universal primer site was incorporated via template switching, and the cDNA contained unique molecular identifiers. From the 5' RACE reads, TCRdb called clonotypes with MiXCR, one entry per CDR3 protein. Counted here are 300,000 to 400,000 distinct CDR3 sequences, roughly 9% occurring once; the ten biggest clones make up roughly 8.7%. The receptor comes from a woman in her 50s in good health. The sample was naive T cells sorted from blood.

CDR3 DNA sequence: TGTGCCAGCAGTTACGTGGGCGGCCTCACAGATACGCAGTATTTT. Translating gives CASSYVGGLTDTQYF. This sequence joins TRBV6-5 and TRBJ2-3; unclear D gene. CDR3 length equals 15 residues. With 2 bases removed from V and 2 bases from J, the gap between germline ends came to 11 bases. CDR1 is MNHEY, CDR2 SVGAGI, per germline.